This T cell receptor (beta chain) was captured by sequencing in a study of cytomegalovirus exposure and HLA in healthy donors. Across the whole study: Under 90% of 398 genotyped donors fell in the Caucasian-associated ancestry cluster.

The study, taken as a whole, reports: Sequences of the TCR beta chain were said to predict the HLA-A and HLA-B alleles of most subjects accurately. V- and J-gene trimming of TCR beta was linked (in a later analysis) to a missense DCLRE1C variant. The productive fraction for most TCR beta V segments was about 90% or about 30% in an earlier analysis.

With 60 Vbeta and 13 Jbeta primers, the PCR was carried out. Sequencing used immunoSEQ multiplex PCR; TCRdb keeps in-frame clones, though not all of them. The table shows about 190,000 clones, with 65% to 85% occurring only once. Trimming removed 2 bases from V and 8 bases from J, with 13 bases in between. CDR1 is MNHEY and CDR2 is SMNVEV in the germline V gene (reference sequence). The CDR3 has 14 residues. About this clone: No antigen is known for it.

The gene calls are TRBV27 and TRBJ2-1; D may be TRBD2 (5 bases). The specimen sequenced was PBMCs. This sequence was found in a man aged 40-49 years in good health and CMV-seropositive. CDR3 region: CASSLGLSSYEQFF. As DNA, the CDR3 is TGTGCCAGCAGTTTAGGACTCTCTTCCTATGAGCAGTTCTTC.